The clone carrying this T cell receptor (beta chain) showed up just once. This specimen comes from a study of T cell responses to AZD1222 COVID-19 vaccine. The V gene lost 3 bases and the J gene lost 3 bases, with 9 bases spanning the gap. Germline assignment: CDR1 SGHRS and CDR2 YFSETQ. CDR3 size: 14 residues. Libraries were prepared by immunoSEQ multiplex PCR; TCRdb keeps only in-frame clonotypes and omits some of them. Among over 45,000 clones listed, 85% were seen once. Here the sequenced sample was peripheral blood, taken on day 0 of MenACWY control vaccination. The source of this sequence is an adult in good health. The J gene is TRBJ1-4, the V gene TRBV5-1; D not certain. As DNA, the CDR3 is TGCGCCAGCAGCTGGACCCGTGCTAATGAAAAACTGTTTTTT. Its translation is CASSWTRANEKLFF. The full variable domain, rest sourced from reference TRBV5-1 and TRBJ1-4, is KAGVTQTPRYLIKTRGQQVTLSCSPISGHRSVSWYQQTPGQGLQFLFEYFSETQRNKGNFPGRFSGRQFSNSRSEMNVSTLELGDSALYLCASSWTRANEKLFFGSGTQLSVL.